The source of this T cell receptor (delta chain) is a study of fetal and pediatric gammadelta thymocytes (dated by TCRdb to between 2020 and 2023). Regarding the study in general: The bulk gammadelta thymocyte repertoires, which combined previously published data with newly generated, unpublished data, were used to reinforce a single-cell study of gammadelta thymocyte development. A total of approximately ten subjects, comprising 3 fetal thymus donors and 7 pediatric thymus donors, were covered by the bulk gammadelta thymocyte repertoire set. Previously published data (refs 27,28) and unpublished data were combined in the bulk gammadelta thymocyte repertoires. To increase subject numbers and strengthen the CDR3 publicity analysis, bulk TCR repertoire data were added. The full study reports these points: Compared with post-natal repertoires, fetal gammadelta thymocyte repertoires were previously reported to be enriched for TRDV2, TRGV8 and TRGV9 usage, low N additions and public CDR3s.

Trimming takes 2 bases from V and 3 bases from J, and the germline ends sit 30 bases apart. The CDR3 has 20 amino acids, counting the end cysteine and phenylalanine. The CDR3 DNA has 60 bases and is translated from base 1. Looking up the germline V gene yields CDR1 GEAIGNYY and CDR2 EKD. For staining, thymocytes received Zombie NIR viability dye along with antibodies against CD3 (UCHT1), TCRgammadelta (11F2), TCRVgamma9 (IMMU360) and TCRVdelta2 (IMMU389). TRD and TRG CDR3 repertoires were generated in bulk, separately, from sorted Vgamma9Vdelta2 and nonVgamma9Vdelta2 gammadelta thymocytes obtained from human fetal and pediatric thymuses. Pediatric thymus tissue was collected in Belgium from children having cardiac surgery. The pediatric thymus donors included in the study ranged in age from about 1 to 12 years. Thymic cell suspensions from fetal and post-natal thymuses were prepared as previously described. Cells that were CD3+ gammadeltaTCR+ Vgamma9+ Vdelta2+ were sorted as Vgamma9Vdelta2 thymocytes. Cell sorting was done on a FACS Aria III cell sorter (BD Biosciences).

By its share of the sample, this clone is medium-sized (0.01 to 0.1%). The antigen it binds to is not known. The input lacks base qualities; no much larger clone sits a single base away. The run used an Illumina MiSeq. The authors' pipeline ran thus. For the publicity analysis, the Vgamma9Vdelta2 and nonVgamma9Vdelta2 bulk CDR3 files from each subject were merged to form one combined repertoire per subject. CDR3 publicity was scored from 0 to 19 by checking each amino acid sequence across 9 single-cell datasets and approximately nine bulk repertoires, using base R and dplyr. TCRdb processed the public reads again with the CATT caller, after which rows with matching DNA were combined. These V and J calls are TCRdb output, not the study's own analysis. The sample table holds around 1,500 delta-chain clones, of which approximately 14% were seen once. Around 7% of the sample is taken by the ten largest.

The TCR comes from a child who underwent cardiac surgery and was recorded as healthy. What was sequenced was Vgamma9Vdelta2 gamma-delta T cells from the thymus. In light of the paper, this sample's cell subset or site label describes: sorted CD3+gammadeltaTCR+Vgamma9+Vdelta2+ thymocytes. The chain is made from TRDV2 and TRDJ1; the D assignment is uncertain and may be TRDD2 or TRDD3, with 5 bases supporting each. The base sequence is TGTGCCTGTGACAGTCGGTTGCCCTACCCCGCTGGGATTGAGTCCGATAAACTCATCTTT. This codes for CACDSRLPYPAGIESDKLIF.